This TCR beta chain was captured by sequencing in a study of T cells in localized non-small cell lung cancer. Whole-study results and caveats: The appearance of a median approximately 57 of the top 100 tumor clones was seen in adjacent lung.

Notes on this clone: The antigen remains unidentified.

Method: immunoSEQ multiplex PCR; TCRdb's copy keeps in-frame clones and lacks some. The repertoire holds around 100,000 clones, roughly 86% seen once, with over 12% in the top ten. Trimming shortened V by 1 base and J by 6 bases, and 12 bases separated the two germline ends. The CDR3 runs to 14 residues. Germline CDR1 is SGHRS and CDR2 is YFSETQ. The gene calls are TRBV5-1 and TRBJ2-3, with D perhaps matching TRBD1 (7 bases). Material: peripheral blood, obtained before any cancer treatment. The clonotype comes from a man aged 40-75 years with stage I squamous cell lung carcinoma. The CDR3 nucleotides are TGCGCCAGCAGCTTGTCCGGAGGGGGCGATACGCAGTATTTT. Protein sequence: CASSLSGGGDTQYF. Complete variable domain (other parts from reference TRBV5-1 and TRBJ2-3): KAGVTQTPRYLIKTRGQQVTLSCSPISGHRSVSWYQQTPGQGLQFLFEYFSETQRNKGNFPGRFSGRQFSNSRSEMNVSTLELGDSALYLCASSLSGGGDTQYFGPGTRLTVL.